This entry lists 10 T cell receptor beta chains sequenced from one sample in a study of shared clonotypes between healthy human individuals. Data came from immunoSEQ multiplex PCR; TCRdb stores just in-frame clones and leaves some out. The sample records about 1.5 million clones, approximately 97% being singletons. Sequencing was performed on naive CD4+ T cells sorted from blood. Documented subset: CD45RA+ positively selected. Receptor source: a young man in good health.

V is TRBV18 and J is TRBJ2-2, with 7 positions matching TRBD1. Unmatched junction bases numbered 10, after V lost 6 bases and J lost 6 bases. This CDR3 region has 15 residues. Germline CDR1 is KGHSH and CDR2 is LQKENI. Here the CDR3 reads CASSSGQVGAGELFF. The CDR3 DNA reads TGTGCCAGCTCGAGTGGACAGGTTGGCGCCGGGGAGCTGTTTTTT.

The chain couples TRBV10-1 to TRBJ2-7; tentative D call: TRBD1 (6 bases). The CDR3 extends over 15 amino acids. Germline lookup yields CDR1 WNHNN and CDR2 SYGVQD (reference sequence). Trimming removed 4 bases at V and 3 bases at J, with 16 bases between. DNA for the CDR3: TGCGCCAGCAGTGCCAGGGGCAGTTTGGGCTACGAGCAGTACTTC. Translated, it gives CASSARGSLGYEQYF.

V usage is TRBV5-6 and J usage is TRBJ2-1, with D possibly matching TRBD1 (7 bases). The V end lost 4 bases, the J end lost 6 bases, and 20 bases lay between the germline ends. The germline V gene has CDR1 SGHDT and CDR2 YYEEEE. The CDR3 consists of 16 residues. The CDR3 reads CASSGRGAPNTNEQFF. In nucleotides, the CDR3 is TGTGCCAGCAGCGGCAGGGGGGCCCCGAACACCAATGAGCAGTTCTTC.

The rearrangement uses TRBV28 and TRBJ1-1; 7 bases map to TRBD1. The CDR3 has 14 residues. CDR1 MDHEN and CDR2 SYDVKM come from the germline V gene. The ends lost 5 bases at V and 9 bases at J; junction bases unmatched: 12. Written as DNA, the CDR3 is TGTGCCAGCAGTGGGCAGGGGGGCAGAGGGAAAGCTTTCTTT. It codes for CASSGQGGRGKAFF.

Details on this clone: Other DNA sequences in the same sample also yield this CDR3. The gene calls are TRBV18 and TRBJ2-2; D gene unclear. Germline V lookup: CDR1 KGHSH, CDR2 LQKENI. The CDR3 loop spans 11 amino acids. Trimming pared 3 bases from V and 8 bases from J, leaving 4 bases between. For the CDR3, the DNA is TGTGCCAGCTCACCGACGGGGGAGCTGTTTTTT. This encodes CASSPTGELFF.

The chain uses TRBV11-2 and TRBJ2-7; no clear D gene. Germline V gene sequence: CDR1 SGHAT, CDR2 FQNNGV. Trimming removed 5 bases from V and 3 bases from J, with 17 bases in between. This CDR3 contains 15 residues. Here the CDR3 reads CASSEDTSIIYEQYF. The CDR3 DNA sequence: TGTGCCAGCAGCGAAGACACTTCAATTATCTACGAGCAGTACTTC.

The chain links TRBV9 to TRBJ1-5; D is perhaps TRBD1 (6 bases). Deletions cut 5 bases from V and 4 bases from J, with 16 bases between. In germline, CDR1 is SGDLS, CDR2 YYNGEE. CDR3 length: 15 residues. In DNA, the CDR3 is TGTGCCAGCAGTCGTAGTGCAGGGGCTAATCAGCCCCAGCATTTT. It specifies CASSRSAGANQPQHF.

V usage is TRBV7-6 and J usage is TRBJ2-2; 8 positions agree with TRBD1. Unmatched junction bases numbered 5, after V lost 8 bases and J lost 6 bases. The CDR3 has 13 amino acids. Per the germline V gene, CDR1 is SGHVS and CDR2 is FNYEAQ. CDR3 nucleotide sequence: TGTGCCAGCGGATGGACAGGGTCCGGGGAGCTGTTTTTT. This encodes CASGWTGSGELFF.

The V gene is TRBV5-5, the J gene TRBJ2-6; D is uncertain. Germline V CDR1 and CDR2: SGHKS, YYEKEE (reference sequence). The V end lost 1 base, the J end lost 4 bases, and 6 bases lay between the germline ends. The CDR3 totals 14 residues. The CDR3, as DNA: TGTGCCAGCAGCTTGTCCGGAGGGGCCAACGTCCTGACTTTC. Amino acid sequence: CASSLSGGANVLTF.

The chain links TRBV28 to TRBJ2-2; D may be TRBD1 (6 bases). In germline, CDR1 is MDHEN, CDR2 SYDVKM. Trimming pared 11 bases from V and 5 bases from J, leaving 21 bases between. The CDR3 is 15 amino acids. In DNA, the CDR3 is TGTGCCGGAAAGACAGGCCCCTCGTGGACCGGGGAGCTGTTTTTT. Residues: CAGKTGPSWTGELFF.